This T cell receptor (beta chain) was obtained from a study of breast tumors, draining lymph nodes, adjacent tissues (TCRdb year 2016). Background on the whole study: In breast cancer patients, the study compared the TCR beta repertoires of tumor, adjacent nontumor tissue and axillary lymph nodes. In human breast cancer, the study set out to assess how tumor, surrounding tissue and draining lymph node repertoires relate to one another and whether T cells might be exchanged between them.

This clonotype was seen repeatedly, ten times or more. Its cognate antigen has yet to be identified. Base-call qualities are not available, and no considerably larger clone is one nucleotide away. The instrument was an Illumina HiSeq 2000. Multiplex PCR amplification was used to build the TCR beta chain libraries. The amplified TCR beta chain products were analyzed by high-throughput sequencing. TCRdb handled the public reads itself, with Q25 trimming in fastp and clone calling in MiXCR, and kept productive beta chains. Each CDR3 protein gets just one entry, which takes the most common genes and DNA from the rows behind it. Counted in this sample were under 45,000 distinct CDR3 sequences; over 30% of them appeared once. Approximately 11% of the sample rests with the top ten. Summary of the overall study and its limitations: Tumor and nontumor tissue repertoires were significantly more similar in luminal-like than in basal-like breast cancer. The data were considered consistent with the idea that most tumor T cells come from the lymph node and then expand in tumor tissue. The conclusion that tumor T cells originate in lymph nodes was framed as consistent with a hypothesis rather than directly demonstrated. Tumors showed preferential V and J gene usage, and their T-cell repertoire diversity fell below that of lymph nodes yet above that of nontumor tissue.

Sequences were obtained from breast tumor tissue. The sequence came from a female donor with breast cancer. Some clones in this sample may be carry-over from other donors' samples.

The DNA sequence is TGTGCCAGCAGTGCTGTGGGACGGAGGATCCAAGAGACCCAGTACTTC. It translates to CASSAVGRRIQETQYF. The V and J genes are TRBV6-1 and TRBJ2-5; the D segment is perhaps TRBD1 or TRBD2, each sharing 5 matched bases. CDR1 and CDR2 are drawn from the germline V gene: MNHNS, SASEGT. The CDR3, cysteine through phenylalanine, is 16 amino acids long. Here the CDR3 DNA is all that survives: 48 bases in frame from base 1. V and J are truncated by 4 bases and 1 base respectively, leaving an intervening sequence of 16 bases.